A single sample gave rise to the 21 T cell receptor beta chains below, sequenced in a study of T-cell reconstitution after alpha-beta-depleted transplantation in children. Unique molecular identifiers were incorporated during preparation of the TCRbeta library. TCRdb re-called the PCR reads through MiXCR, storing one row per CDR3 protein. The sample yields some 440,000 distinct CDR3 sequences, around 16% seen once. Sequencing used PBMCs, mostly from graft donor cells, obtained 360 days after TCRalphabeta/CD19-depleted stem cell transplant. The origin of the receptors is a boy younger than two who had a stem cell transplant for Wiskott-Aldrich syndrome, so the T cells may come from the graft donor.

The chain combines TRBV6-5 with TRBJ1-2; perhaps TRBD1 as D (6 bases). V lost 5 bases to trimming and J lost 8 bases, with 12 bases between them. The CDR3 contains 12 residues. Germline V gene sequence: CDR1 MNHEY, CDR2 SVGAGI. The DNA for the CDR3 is TGTGCCAGCAGTCAGGGGTTTCTAGGCTACACCTTC. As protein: CASSQGFLGYTF.

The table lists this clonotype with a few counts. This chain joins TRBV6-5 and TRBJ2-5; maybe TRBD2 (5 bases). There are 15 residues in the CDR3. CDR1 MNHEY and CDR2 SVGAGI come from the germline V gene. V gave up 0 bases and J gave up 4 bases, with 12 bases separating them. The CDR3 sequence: CASSYSIKGVETQYF. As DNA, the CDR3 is TGTGCCAGCAGTTACTCGATAAAGGGAGTAGAGACCCAGTACTTC.

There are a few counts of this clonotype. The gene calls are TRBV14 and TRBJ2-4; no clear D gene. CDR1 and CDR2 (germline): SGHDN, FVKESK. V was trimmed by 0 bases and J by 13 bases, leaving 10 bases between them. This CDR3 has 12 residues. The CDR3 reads CASSQDSHLQYF. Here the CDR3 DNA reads TGTGCCAGCAGCCAAGATTCTCACCTACAGTACTTC.

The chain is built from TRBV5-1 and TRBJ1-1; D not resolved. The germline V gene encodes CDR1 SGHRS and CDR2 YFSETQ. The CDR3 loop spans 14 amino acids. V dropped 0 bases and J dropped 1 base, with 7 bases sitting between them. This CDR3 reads CASSLEMWNTEAFF. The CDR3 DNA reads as TGCGCCAGCAGCTTGGAGATGTGGAACACTGAAGCTTTCTTT.

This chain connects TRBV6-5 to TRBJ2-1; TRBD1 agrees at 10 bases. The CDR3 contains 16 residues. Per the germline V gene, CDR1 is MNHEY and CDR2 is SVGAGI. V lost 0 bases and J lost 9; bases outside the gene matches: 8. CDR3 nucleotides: TGTGCCAGCAGTTACTCGGGACAGGGGAGCGTTAGTGAGCAGTTCTTC. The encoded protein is CASSYSGQGSVSEQFF.

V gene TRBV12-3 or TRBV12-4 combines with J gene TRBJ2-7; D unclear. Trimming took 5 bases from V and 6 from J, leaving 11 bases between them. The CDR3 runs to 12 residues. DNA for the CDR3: TGTGCCAGCAGTCTAGGTTACTTCGAGCAGTACTTC. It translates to CASSLGYFEQYF.

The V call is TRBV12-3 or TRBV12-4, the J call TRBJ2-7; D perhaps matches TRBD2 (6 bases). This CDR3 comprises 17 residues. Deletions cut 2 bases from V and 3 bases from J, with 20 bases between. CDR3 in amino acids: CASSLKTGVPGDYEQYF. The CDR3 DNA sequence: TGTGCCAGCAGTTTAAAGACTGGGGTCCCGGGGGACTACGAGCAGTACTTC.

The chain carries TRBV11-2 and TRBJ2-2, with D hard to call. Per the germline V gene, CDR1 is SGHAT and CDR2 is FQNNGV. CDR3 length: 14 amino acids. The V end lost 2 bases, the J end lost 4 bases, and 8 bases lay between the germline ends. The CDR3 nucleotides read TGTGCCAGCAGCTTAAAATTTCCCACCGGGGAGCTGTTTTTT. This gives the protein CASSLKFPTGELFF.

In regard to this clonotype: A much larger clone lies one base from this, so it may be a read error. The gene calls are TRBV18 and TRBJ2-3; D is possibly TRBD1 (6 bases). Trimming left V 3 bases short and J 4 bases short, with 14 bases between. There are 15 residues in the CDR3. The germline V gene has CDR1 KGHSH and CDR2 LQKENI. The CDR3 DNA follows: TGTGCCAGCTCACCTTCACAGGGTTGGTCAGATACGCAGTATTTT. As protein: CASSPSQGWSDTQYF.

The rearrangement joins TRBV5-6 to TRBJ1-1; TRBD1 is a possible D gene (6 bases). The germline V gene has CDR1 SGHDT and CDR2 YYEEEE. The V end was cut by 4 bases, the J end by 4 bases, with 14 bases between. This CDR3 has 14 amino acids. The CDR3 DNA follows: TGTGCCAGCAGCCTCCCACAGGGAGGCACTGAAGCTTTCTTT. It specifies CASSLPQGGTEAFF.

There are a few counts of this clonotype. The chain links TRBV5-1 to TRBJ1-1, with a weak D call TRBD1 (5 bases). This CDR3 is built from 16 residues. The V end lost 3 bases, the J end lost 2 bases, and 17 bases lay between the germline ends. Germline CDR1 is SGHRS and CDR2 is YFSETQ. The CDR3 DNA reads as TGCGCCAGCAGCTCGAGGGGATCAAGGGCCAACACTGAAGCTTTCTTT. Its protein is CASSSRGSRANTEAFF.

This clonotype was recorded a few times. DNA of the CDR3: TGCAGCGTACCTAAGGGGGGCTCCTACAATGAGCAGTTCTTC. Amino acid sequence: CSVPKGGSYNEQFF. V is TRBV29-1 and J is TRBJ2-1, with D possibly being TRBD1 or TRBD2 (6 bases each). The CDR3 runs to 14 residues. Trimming took 6 bases from V and 0 from J, leaving 12 bases between them. Germline V lookup: CDR1 SQVTM, CDR2 ANQGSEA.

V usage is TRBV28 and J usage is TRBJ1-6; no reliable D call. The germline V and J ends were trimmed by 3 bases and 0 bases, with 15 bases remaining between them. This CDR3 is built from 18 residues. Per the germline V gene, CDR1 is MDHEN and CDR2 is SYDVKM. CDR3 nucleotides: TGTGCCAGCAGTTTTAGGCCGCTACTCAGCTCCTATAATTCACCCCTCCACTTT. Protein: CASSFRPLLSSYNSPLHF. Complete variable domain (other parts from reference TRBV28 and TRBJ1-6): DVKVTQSSRYLVKRTGEKVFLECVQDMDHENMFWYRQDPGLGLRLIYFSYDVKMKEKGDIPEGYSVSREKKERFSLILESASTNQTSMYLCASSFRPLLSSYNSPLHFGNGTRLTVT.

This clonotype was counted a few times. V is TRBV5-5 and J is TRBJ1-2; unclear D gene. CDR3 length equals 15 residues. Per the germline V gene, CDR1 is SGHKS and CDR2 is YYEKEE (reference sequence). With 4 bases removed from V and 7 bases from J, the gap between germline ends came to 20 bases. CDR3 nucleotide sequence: TGTGCCAGCAGCCTACCCGGAGGGCTCCCTTTTGGCTACACCTTC. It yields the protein CASSLPGGLPFGYTF.

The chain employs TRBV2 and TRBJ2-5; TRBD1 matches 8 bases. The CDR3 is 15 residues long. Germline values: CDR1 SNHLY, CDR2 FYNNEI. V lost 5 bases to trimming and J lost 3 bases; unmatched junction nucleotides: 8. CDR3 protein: CASSPQGASEETQYF. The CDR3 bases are TGTGCCAGCAGTCCCCAGGGGGCTAGCGAAGAGACCCAGTACTTC.

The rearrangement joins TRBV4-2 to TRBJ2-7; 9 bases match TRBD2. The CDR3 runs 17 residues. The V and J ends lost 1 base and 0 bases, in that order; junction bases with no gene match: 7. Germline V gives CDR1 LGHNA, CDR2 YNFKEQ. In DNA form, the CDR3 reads TGTGCCAGCAGCCAAGGGGAGGCTAGCGGGAACTCCTACGAGCAGTACTTC. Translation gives CASSQGEASGNSYEQYF.

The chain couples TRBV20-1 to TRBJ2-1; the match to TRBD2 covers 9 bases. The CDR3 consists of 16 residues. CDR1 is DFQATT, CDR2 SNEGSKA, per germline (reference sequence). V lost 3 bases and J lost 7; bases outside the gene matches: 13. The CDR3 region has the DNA TGCAGTGCTAGTGGCATTGCTAGCGGGATAGGGAATGAGCAGTTCTTC. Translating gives CSASGIASGIGNEQFF.

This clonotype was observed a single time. The DNA for the CDR3 is TGTGCCAGCAGCCAAGAGGCAACAGGGGTCGGGGAGCTGTTTTTT. Translated, it gives CASSQEATGVGELFF. The V call is TRBV4-2, the J call TRBJ2-2; 7 bases align to TRBD1. CDR3 size: 15 residues. Losses at the gene ends were 0 bases for V and 7 bases for J; bases not matched to a gene: 5. Germline assignment: CDR1 LGHNA and CDR2 YNFKEQ.

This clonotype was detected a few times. The CDR3 nucleotides are TGCGCCAGCAGCTTTAGCGGGGGACAAACCGGGGAGCTGTTTTTT. Its protein product is CASSFSGGQTGELFF. The chain uses TRBV5-1 and TRBJ2-2, with 9 positions matching TRBD2. Losses at the gene ends were 2 bases for V and 5 bases for J; bases not matched to a gene: 4. Germline V gene lookup returns CDR1 SGHRS and CDR2 YFSETQ. There are 15 residues in the CDR3.

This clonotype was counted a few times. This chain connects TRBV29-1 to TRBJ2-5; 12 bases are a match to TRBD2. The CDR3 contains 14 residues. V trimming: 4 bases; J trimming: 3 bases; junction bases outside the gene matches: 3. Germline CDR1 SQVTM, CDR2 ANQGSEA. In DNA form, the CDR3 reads TGCAGCGTTGGGCTAGCGGGAGGGGAAGAGACCCAGTACTTC. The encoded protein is CSVGLAGGEETQYF.

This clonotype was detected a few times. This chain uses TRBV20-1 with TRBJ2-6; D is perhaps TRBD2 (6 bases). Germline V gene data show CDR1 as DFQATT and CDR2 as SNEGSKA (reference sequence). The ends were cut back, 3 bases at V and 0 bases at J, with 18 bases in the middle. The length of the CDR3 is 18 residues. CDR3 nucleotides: TGCAGTGCTAGGCGCCCAGGGAGGAGTAGCTCTGGGGCCAACGTCCTGACTTTC. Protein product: CSARRPGRSSSGANVLTF.